This T cell receptor (beta chain) was retrieved from a study of cytomegalovirus exposure and HLA in healthy donors. V was trimmed by 1 base and J by 7 bases, leaving 8 bases between them. The CDR3 is made up of 13 amino acids. From germline, CDR1 is SEHNR and CDR2 FQNEAQ (reference sequence). Both 60 Vbeta primers and 13 Jbeta primers went into the PCR. The repertoire was sequenced with immunoSEQ multiplex PCR; TCRdb's copy has only in-frame clones and lacks some. The sample includes 95,000 to 150,000 clones, about 78% seen only once; the top ten take roughly 8.2%. Sequencing used PBMCs. This chain links TRBV7-9 with TRBJ1-5; D remains unclear. The sequence was collected from a woman aged 40 to 50 in good health and CMV-seropositive. CDR3 loop: CASSLEVGQPQHF. CDR3 coding DNA: TGTGCCAGCAGCTTAGAAGTCGGGCAGCCCCAGCATTTT.